What follows is one TCR beta chain and its context. The antigen remains unidentified. This sample was taken from a study of T cell repertoires in cytomegalovirus infection. The CDR3 is 18 amino acids. Germline values: CDR1 MDHEN, CDR2 SYDVKM. Trimming cost V 4 bases and J 4 bases; bases outside gene matches: 11. Findings and caveats of the study: Summed frequency of shared TCR beta families picked out CMV carriers who also had the relevant HLA.

Via MiXCR, TCRdb re-called the reads, giving one row per CDR3 protein. The table shows approximately 180,000 distinct CDR3 sequences, with about a sixth occurring only once. The gene calls are TRBV28 and TRBJ2-2; 11 nucleotides match TRBD1. Input material: CD8+ T cells from PBMCs. The receptor's source is a human donor in good health (CMV status not recorded). Some clones in this sample may be carry-over from other donors' samples. The CDR3 protein is CASSSQIRDRGFTGELFF. In nucleotides, the CDR3 is TGTGCCAGCAGTTCCCAAATACGGGACAGGGGGTTCACCGGGGAGCTGTTTTTT.